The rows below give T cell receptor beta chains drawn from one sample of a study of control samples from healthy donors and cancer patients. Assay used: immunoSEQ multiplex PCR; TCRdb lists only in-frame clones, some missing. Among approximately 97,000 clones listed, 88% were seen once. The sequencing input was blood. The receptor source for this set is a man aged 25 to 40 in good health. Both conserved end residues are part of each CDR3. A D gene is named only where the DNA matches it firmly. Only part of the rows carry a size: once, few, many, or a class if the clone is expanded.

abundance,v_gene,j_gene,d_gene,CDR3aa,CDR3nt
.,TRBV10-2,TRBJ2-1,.,CASSEPTWGNEQFF,TGCGCCAGCAGTGAGCCGACTTGGGGGAATGAGCAGTTCTTC
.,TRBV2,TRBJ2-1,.,CASSPGDYNEQFF,TGTGCCAGCAGCCCCGGGGACTACAATGAGCAGTTCTTC
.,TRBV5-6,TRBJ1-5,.,CASSQMGGNQPQHF,TGTGCCAGCAGCCAGATGGGGGGGAATCAGCCCCAGCATTTT
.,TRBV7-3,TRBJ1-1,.,CASSRGVLNTEAFF,TGTGCCAGCAGCCGCGGGGTTCTGAACACTGAAGCTTTCTTT
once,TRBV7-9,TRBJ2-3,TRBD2,CASSSLLAGGADTQYF,TGTGCCAGCAGCTCCCTACTAGCGGGAGGGGCAGATACGCAGTATTTT
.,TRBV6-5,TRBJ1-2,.,CASTSQGGYGYTF,TGTGCCAGCACCTCACAGGGAGGCTATGGCTACACCTTC
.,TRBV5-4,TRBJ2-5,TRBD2,CASSTNPGLAAAETQYF,TGTGCCAGCAGCACCAACCCGGGACTAGCGGCGGCAGAGACCCAGTACTTC
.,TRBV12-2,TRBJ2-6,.,CASRSPRHGSSGANVLTF,TGTGCAAGTCGCTCTCCAAGGCACGGGAGCTCTGGGGCCAACGTCCTGACTTTC
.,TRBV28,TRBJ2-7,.,CASSQTRDFVQYEQYF,TGTGCCAGCAGTCAGACCCGGGACTTCGTACAGTACGAGCAGTACTTC
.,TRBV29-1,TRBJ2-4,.,CSVVPGHLAKNIQYF,TGCAGCGTTGTTCCGGGACACCTAGCCAAAAACATTCAGTACTTC
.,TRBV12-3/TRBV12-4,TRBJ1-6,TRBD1,CASSQTGDSPLHF,TGTGCCAGCAGCCAAACAGGGGATTCACCCCTCCACTTT
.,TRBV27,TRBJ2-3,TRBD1,CASSLGTAKFTDTQYF,TGTGCCAGCAGTTTAGGGACAGCCAAGTTCACAGATACGCAGTATTTT
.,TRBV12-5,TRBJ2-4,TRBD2,CASGPPTSGSLAKNIQYF,TGTGCTAGTGGACCACCAACTAGCGGGAGCCTAGCCAAAAACATTCAGTACTTC
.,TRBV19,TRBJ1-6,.,CASSIGGPGNSPLHF,TGTGCCAGTAGTATAGGGGGCCCGGGGAATTCACCCCTCCACTTT
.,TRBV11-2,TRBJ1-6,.,CASSFRQGYSPLHF,TGTGCCAGCAGCTTCAGGCAGGGCTATTCACCCCTCCACTTT
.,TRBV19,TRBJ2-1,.,CASSQDIRYGAGWRGDEQFF,TGTGCCAGTAGTCAAGATATCCGTTACGGAGCGGGTTGGAGGGGTGATGAGCAGTTCTTC
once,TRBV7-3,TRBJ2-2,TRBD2,CASSLLFPGREEVTGELFF,TGTGCCAGCAGCTTACTCTTTCCCGGGCGGGAGGAAGTCACCGGGGAGCTGTTTTTT
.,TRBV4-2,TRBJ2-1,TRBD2,CASSQGAGRRLNEQFF,TGTGCCAGCAGCCAAGGAGCGGGAAGAAGGTTGAATGAGCAGTTCTTC
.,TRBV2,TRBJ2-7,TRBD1,CASGGQSRSYEQYF,TGTGCCAGCGGGGGACAGAGTCGTTCCTACGAGCAGTACTTC
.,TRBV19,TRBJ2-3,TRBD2,CASSSRLAGITDTQYF,TGTGCCAGTAGTTCACGACTAGCGGGAATCACAGATACGCAGTATTTT
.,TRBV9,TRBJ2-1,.,CASSVRGAGLDNEQFF,TGTGCCAGCAGCGTCCGTGGAGCCGGGCTCGACAATGAGCAGTTCTTC
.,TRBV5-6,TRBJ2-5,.,CASSPGLQETQYF,TGTGCCAGCAGCCCGGGACTCCAAGAGACCCAGTACTTC
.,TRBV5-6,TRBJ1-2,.,CASSPPGPYGYTF,TGTGCCAGCAGCCCCCCCGGTCCCTATGGCTACACCTTC
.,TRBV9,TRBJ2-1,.,CASSFNREVQFF,TGTGCCAGCAGCTTTAACAGGGAAGTGCAGTTCTTC
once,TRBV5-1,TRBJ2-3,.,CASRSKDRTDTQYF,TGCGCCAGCAGGTCTAAGGACCGCACAGATACGCAGTATTTT
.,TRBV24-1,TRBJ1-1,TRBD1,CATSDDGQGTEAFF,TGTGCCACCAGTGATGACGGACAGGGCACTGAAGCTTTCTTT
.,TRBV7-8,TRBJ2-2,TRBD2,CASSLATAGVIGTGELFF,TGTGCCAGCAGCTTAGCGACAGCGGGAGTAATCGGCACCGGGGAGCTGTTTTTT
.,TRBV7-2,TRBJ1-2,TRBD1,CASSSPGQGMIDYGYTF,TGTGCCAGCAGCTCTCCGGGACAGGGTATGATAGACTATGGCTACACCTTC
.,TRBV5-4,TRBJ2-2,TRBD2,CASRREVGGTGELFF,TGTGCCAGCAGGAGAGAAGTGGGGGGGACCGGGGAGCTGTTTTTT
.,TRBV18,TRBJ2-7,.,CASSPPNEFYEQYF,TGTGCCAGCTCACCACCGAACGAGTTCTACGAGCAGTACTTC
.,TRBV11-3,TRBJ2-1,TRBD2,CASSLGASGRVHNEQFF,TGTGCCAGCAGCTTAGGGGCTAGCGGGAGGGTTCACAATGAGCAGTTCTTC
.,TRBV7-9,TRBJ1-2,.,CASSLVGGMGGDGYTF,TGTGCCAGCAGCTTAGTAGGTGGCATGGGCGGGGATGGCTACACCTTC
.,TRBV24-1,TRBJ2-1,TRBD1,CATSVKGTGNNEQFF,TGTGCCACCAGTGTTAAGGGGACAGGGAACAATGAGCAGTTCTTC
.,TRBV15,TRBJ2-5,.,CATFNQGGQETQYF,TGTGCCACCTTTAATCAGGGGGGCCAAGAGACCCAGTACTTC
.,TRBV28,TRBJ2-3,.,CASTHPLTDTQYF,TGTGCCAGCACCCATCCCCTCACAGATACGCAGTATTTT
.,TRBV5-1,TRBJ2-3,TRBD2,CASSLEGLAGGPSDTQYF,TGCGCCAGCAGCTTGGAGGGACTAGCGGGAGGGCCTTCAGATACGCAGTATTTT
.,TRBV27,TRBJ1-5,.,CASSLWGLGNQPQHF,TGTGCCAGCAGTTTATGGGGGTTGGGCAATCAGCCCCAGCATTTT
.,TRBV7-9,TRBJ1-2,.,CASSSMTGRDGYTF,TGTGCCAGCAGCTCAATGACAGGAAGGGATGGCTACACCTTC
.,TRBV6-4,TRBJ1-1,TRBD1,CASSVHRDRNTEAFF,TGTGCCAGCAGTGTCCACCGGGACAGGAACACTGAAGCTTTCTTT
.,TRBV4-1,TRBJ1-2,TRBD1,CASSQEDRGLNGYTF,TGCGCCAGCAGCCAAGAGGACAGGGGGCTGAATGGCTACACCTTC
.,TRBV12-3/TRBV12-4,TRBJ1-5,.,CASSHLLAQPQHF,TGTGCCAGCAGCCATCTTTTGGCTCAGCCCCAGCATTTT
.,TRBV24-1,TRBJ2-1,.,CATSDLTPRGSGSSNEQFF,TGTGCCACCAGTGATTTGACCCCTCGAGGAAGCGGGTCAAGCAATGAGCAGTTCTTC